Listed below are T cell receptor beta chains from one sample, sequenced in a study of T cell responses to AZD1222 COVID-19 vaccine. Assay used: immunoSEQ multiplex PCR; TCRdb lists only in-frame clones, some missing. This sample has approximately 120,000 clones, with roughly 84% found just once. Sequenced here: peripheral blood, sampled 28 days after the second AZD1222 dose. The source is an adult who received the AZD1222 COVID-19 vaccine. The conserved cysteine and the conserved F or W are not part of the CDR3 here.

j_gene	v_gene	CDR3aa
TRBJ1-6	TRBV7-2	ASSLATAVSLH
TRBJ1-1	TRBV28	ASERDGNTEAF
TRBJ2-1	TRBV28	ASVLHNEQF
TRBJ1-6	TRBV5-1	ASSQGQLDSPLH
TRBJ1-3	TRBV18	ASSPVGTGEGNTIY
TRBJ1-5	TRBV5-1	ASSPTTGGHQPQH
TRBJ2-3	TRBV7-9	ASSLVRGQGITDTQY
TRBJ2-3	TRBV5-1	ASSQGSLRASTDTQY
TRBJ1-2	TRBV6-5	ASSYHANYGYT
TRBJ2-1	TRBV5-4	ASSPEREVGNEQF
TRBJ2-7	TRBV7-2	ASSLVGTGRYEQY
TRBJ1-5	TRBV21-1	ASSYRDRGLSNQPQH
TRBJ2-7	TRBV7-2	ASSLGQNLNEQY
TRBJ1-1	TRBV5-1	ASSLGPGREAF
TRBJ1-2	TRBV15	ATSREVNRGEDGYT
TRBJ1-5	TRBV19	ATRDSVFRQQPQH
TRBJ1-4	TRBV27	ASSSSWDPNEKLF
TRBJ1-5	TRBV28	ASSPSFQPQH
TRBJ1-2	TRBV7-9	ASSGDGASRGYT
TRBJ1-2	TRBV13	ASSLAAGADGYT
TRBJ2-7	TRBV2	ASSEATGKPHYEQY
TRBJ1-3	TRBV21-1	ASSNARDTTGNTIY
TRBJ2-3	TRBV5-1	ASSATSGGTTDTQY
TRBJ1-5	TRBV11-2	ASSLREVQPQH
TRBJ1-3	TRBV7-9	ASSARFSSGNTIY
TRBJ1-1	TRBV10-3	AISEDTGGLRAEAF
TRBJ1-1	TRBV18	ASSPLGGVNTEAF
TRBJ1-1	TRBV18	ASSPDEYGDTEAF
TRBJ2-2	TRBV6-4	ASSAWDQGNTGELF
TRBJ1-2	TRBV27	ASSSRQGNLYGYT
TRBJ1-1	TRBV5-4	ASSLLQAGTEAF
TRBJ2-7	TRBV27	ASSSPSQLYEQY
TRBJ2-2	TRBV5-1	ASSYGRTGELF
TRBJ1-2	TRBV11-2	ASSLRDGSGGYT
TRBJ1-1	TRBV5-1	ASSFAGPRDTEAF
TRBJ1-1	TRBV14	ASSQGMAAGRRNTEAF
TRBJ2-1	TRBV21-1	ASKGGTGGNYEQF
TRBJ2-3	TRBV28	ASSLAGGVDTQY
TRBJ2-7	TRBV7-9	ASSAGWEQY
TRBJ1-6	TRBV15	ATSREQVYSPLH
TRBJ2-1	TRBV2	ASILDSTGRFPDNEQF
TRBJ1-2	TRBV10-2	ASSPRDKIWGYT
TRBJ1-5	TRBV18	ASSPPGRGGQPQH
TRBJ1-5	TRBV5-1	ASSPDPDISQPQH
TRBJ1-1	TRBV28	ASSPREGAYTEAF
TRBJ1-5	TRBV6-2/TRBV6-3	ASSYQDRANQPQH
TRBJ1-2	TRBV6-4	AILGRGLGYT
TRBJ2-7	TRBV28	AITGTGGSEQY
TRBJ1-3	TRBV5-4	ASSFTGGGNTIY
TRBJ2-7	TRBV28	ASSSPWAGDYEQY
TRBJ1-1	TRBV3-1/TRBV3-2	ASSPRANTEAF
TRBJ2-7	TRBV6-5	ASGRGSYEQY
TRBJ2-1	TRBV9	ASSAGGAYNEQF
TRBJ2-3	TRBV3-1/TRBV3-2	ASSPRLAGITDTQY
TRBJ2-5	TRBV7-7	ASSPTRGQGTQY
TRBJ2-4	TRBV4-1	ASSPVRGRGEGKNIQY
TRBJ1-5	TRBV28	ASSLPRTLNQPQH
TRBJ2-3	TRBV5-1	ASSLEWGATDTQY
TRBJ1-2	TRBV18	ASSQQGSGYT
TRBJ2-6	TRBV28	ASSQTGISGANVLT